This T cell receptor beta chain was observed in a study of PD-1 blockade in classical Hodgkin lymphoma. Assay used: immunoSEQ multiplex PCR; TCRdb lists only in-frame clones, some missing. This table has approximately 16,000 clones, about 86% appearing once. As for time point: newly diagnosed, previously untreated cHL patient sample. From thawed PBMCs, CD4+ T cells were purified using magnetic negative selection. Trimming left V 2 bases short and J 2 bases short, with 9 bases between. There are 15 residues in the CDR3. Germline loops: CDR1 LNHDA, CDR2 SQIVND (reference sequence). This TCR was sampled from a human donor with classical Hodgkin lymphoma. This sequence joins TRBV19 and TRBJ2-2; TRBD2 is a possible D gene (5 bases). Sequencing used CD4+ T cells from blood. The CDR3 spells CASSITGINTGELFF. CDR3 nucleotides: TGTGCCAGTAGTATAACGGGAATTAACACCGGGGAGCTGTTTTTT. Supplemented by reference TRBV19 and TRBJ2-2, the full variable domain reads DGGITQSPKYLFRKEGQNVTLSCEQNLNHDAMYWYRQDPGQGLRLIYYSQIVNDFQKGDIAEGYSVSREKKESFPLTVTSAQKNPTAFYLCASSITGINTGELFFGEGSRLTVL.